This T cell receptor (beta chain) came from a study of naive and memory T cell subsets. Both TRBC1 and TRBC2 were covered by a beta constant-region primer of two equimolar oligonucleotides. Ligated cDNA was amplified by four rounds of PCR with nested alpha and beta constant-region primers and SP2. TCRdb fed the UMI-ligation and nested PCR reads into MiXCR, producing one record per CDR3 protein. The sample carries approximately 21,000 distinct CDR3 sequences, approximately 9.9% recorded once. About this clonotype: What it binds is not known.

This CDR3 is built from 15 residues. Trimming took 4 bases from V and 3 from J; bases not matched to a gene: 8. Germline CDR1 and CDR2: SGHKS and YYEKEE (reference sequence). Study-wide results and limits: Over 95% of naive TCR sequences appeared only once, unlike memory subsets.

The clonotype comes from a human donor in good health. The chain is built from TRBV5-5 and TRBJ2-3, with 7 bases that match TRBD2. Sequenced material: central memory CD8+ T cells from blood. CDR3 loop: CASSLRVGGTDTQYF. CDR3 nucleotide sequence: TGTGCCAGCAGCCTACGGGTCGGGGGGACAGATACGCAGTATTTT. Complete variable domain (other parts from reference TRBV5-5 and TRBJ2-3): DAGVTQSPTHLIKTRGQQVTLRCSPISGHKSVSWYQQVLGQGPQFIFQYYEKEERGRGNFPDRFSARQFPNYSSELNVNALLLGDSALYLCASSLRVGGTDTQYFGPGTRLTVL.